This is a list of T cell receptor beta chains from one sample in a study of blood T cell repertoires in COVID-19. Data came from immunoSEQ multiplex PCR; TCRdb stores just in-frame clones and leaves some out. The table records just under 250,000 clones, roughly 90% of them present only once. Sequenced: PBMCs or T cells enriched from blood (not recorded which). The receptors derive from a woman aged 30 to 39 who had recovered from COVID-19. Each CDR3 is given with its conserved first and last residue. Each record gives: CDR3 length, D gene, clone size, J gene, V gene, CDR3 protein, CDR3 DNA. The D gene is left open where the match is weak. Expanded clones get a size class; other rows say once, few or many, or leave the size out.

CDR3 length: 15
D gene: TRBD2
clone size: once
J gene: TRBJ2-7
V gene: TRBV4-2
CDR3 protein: CASSLGRTSDYEQYF
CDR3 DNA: TGTGCCAGCAGCCTGGGCCGGACTAGCGACTACGAGCAGTACTTC

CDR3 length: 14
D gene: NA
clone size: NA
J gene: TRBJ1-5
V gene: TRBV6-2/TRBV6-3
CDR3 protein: CASSRSAGAKPQHF
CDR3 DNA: TGTGCCAGCAGTCGGTCGGCAGGGGCAAAGCCCCAGCATTTT

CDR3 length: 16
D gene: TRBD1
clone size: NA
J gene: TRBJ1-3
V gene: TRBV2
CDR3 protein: CASSERQGHSGNTIYF
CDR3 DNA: TGTGCCAGCAGTGAACGACAGGGACACTCTGGAAACACCATATATTTT

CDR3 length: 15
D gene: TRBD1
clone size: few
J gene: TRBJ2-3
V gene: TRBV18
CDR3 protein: CASSQDRTYTDTQYF
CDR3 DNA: TGTGCCAGCTCTCAGGACAGGACATACACAGATACGCAGTATTTT

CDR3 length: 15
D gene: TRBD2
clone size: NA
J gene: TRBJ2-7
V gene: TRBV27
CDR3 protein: CASSVRTSGNGEQYF
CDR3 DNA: TGTGCCAGCAGCGTTAGGACTAGCGGGAACGGCGAGCAGTACTTC

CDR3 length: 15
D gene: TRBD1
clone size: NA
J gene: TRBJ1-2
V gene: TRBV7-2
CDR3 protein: CASSLYTQGVRGYTF
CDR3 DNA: TGTGCCAGCAGCTTATATACGCAGGGGGTTCGTGGCTACACCTTC

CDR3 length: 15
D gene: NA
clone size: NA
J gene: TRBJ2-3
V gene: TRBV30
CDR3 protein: CAWSPLDGAADTQYF
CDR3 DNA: TGTGCCTGGAGTCCTCTCGATGGGGCCGCAGATACGCAGTATTTT

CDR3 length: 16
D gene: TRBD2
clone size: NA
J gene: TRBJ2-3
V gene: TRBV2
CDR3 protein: CAKPGGLAGRTDTQYF
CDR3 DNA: TGTGCCAAGCCAGGGGGACTAGCGGGACGCACAGATACGCAGTATTTT

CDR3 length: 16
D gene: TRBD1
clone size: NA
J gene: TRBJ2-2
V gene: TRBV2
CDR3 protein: CASSTPGQGNTGELFF
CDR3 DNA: TGTGCCAGCAGTACTCCGGGACAGGGGAACACCGGGGAGCTGTTTTTT

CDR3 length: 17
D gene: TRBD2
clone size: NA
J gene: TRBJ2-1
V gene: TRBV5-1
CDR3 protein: CASSMGLAGSGGNEQFF
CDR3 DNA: TGCGCCAGCAGCATGGGACTAGCGGGCTCCGGAGGGAATGAGCAGTTCTTC

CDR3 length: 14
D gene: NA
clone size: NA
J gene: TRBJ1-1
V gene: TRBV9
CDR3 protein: CASSLTGKNTEAFF
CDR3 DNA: TGTGCCAGCAGTCTTACAGGGAAGAACACTGAAGCTTTCTTT

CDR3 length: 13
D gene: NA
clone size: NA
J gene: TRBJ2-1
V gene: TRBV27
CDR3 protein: CASSVSANNEQFF
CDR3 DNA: TGTGCCAGCAGTGTATCAGCCAACAATGAGCAGTTCTTC

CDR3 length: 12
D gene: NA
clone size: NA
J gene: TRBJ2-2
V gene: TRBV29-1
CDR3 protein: CSVEGHTGELFF
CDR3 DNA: TGCAGCGTTGAAGGGCACACCGGGGAGCTGTTTTTT

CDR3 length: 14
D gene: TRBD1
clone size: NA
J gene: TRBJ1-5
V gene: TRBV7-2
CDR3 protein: CASSGQGPNQPQHF
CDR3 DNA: TGTGCCAGCAGCGGACAGGGGCCGAATCAGCCCCAGCATTTT

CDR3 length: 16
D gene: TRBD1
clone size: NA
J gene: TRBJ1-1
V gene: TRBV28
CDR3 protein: CASRVPGQGRSTEAFF
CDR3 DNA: TGTGCCAGCAGGGTGCCGGGACAGGGAAGGAGCACTGAAGCTTTCTTT

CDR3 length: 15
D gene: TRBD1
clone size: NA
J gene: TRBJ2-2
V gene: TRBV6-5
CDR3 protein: CATQRGHLNTGELFF
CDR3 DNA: TGTGCCACGCAAAGGGGGCACCTGAACACCGGGGAGCTGTTTTTT

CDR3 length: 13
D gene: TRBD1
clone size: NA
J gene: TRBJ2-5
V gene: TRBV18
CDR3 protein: CASSLGQEETQYF
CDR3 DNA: TGTGCCAGCTCACTGGGACAGGAAGAGACCCAGTACTTC

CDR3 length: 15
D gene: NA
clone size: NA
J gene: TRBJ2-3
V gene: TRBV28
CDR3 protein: CASRSTNHGTDTQYF
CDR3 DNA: TGTGCCAGCAGATCGACTAATCACGGCACAGATACGCAGTATTTT

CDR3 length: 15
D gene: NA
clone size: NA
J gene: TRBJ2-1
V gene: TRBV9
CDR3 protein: CASSSSGGGAQEQFF
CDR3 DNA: TGTGCCAGCAGCTCCTCGGGGGGCGGTGCCCAAGAGCAGTTCTTC

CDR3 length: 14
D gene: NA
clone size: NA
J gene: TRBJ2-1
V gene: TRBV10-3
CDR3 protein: CAISDVGRDNEQFF
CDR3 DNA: TGTGCCATCAGTGACGTCGGGAGAGACAATGAGCAGTTCTTC

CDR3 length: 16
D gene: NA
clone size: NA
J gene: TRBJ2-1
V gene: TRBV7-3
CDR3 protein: CASSIRRGSSYNEQFF
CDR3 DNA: TGTGCCAGCAGCATTAGACGGGGAAGCTCCTACAATGAGCAGTTCTTC

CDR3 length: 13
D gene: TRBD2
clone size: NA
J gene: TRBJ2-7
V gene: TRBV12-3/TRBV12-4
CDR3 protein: CASSSRERGEQYF
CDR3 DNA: TGTGCCAGCAGTTCGAGGGAGCGGGGCGAGCAGTACTTC

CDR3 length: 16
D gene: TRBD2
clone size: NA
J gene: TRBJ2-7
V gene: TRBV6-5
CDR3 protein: CASSYPTGLAGYEQYF
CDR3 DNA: TGTGCCAGCAGTTACCCAACGGGACTAGCGGGGTACGAGCAGTACTTC

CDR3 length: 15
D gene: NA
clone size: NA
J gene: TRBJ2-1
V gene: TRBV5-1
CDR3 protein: CASSFVQETYNEQFF
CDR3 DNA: TGCGCCAGCAGCTTCGTACAGGAGACCTACAATGAGCAGTTCTTC

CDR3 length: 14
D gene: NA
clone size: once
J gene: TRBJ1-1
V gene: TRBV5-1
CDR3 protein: CASSLSGEFTEAFF
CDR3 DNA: TGCGCCAGCAGCTTGTCGGGGGAATTCACTGAAGCTTTCTTT

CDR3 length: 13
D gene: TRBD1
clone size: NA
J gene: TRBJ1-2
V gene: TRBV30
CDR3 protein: CAWSPGGGYGYTF
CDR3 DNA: TGTGCCTGGAGCCCAGGGGGCGGCTATGGCTACACCTTC

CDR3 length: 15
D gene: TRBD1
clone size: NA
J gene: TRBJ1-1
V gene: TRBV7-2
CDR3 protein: CASILLQGANTEAFF
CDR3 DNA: TGTGCCAGCATCCTACTACAGGGGGCAAACACTGAAGCTTTCTTT

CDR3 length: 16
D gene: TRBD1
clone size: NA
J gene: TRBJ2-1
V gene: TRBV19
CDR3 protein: CASTARTGISYNEQFF
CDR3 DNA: TGTGCCAGTACCGCGAGGACAGGGATCTCCTACAATGAGCAGTTCTTC

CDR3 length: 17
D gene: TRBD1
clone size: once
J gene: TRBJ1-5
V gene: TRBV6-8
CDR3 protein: CASNKTFGTGGGQPQHF
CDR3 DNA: TGTGCCAGCAATAAAACTTTCGGGACAGGGGGCGGTCAGCCCCAGCATTTT

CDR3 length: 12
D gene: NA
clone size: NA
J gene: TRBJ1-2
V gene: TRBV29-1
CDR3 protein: CSVEMGRRGYTF
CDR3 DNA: TGCAGCGTTGAGATGGGGCGCCGGGGCTACACCTTC

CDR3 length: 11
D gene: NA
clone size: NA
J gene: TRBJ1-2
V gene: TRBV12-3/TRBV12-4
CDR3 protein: CASSTSGSYTF
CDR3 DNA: TGTGCCAGCAGTACCTCAGGGAGCTACACCTTC

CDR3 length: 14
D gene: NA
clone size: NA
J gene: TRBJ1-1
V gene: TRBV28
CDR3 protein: CASLRAGGRWEAFF
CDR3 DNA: TGTGCCAGTTTACGGGCGGGGGGCAGGTGGGAAGCTTTCTTT

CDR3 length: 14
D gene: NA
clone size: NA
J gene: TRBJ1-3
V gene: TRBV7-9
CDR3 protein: CASSERVSGNTIYF
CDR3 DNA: TGTGCCAGCAGTGAACGGGTCTCTGGAAACACCATATATTTT

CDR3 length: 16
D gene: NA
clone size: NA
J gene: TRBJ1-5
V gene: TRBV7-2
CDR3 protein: CASSLVRGGENQPQHF
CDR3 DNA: TGTGCCAGCAGCTTAGTACGGGGGGGAGAAAATCAGCCCCAGCATTTT

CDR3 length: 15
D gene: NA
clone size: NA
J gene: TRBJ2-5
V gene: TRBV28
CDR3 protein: CASSLSGAGGETQYF
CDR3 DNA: TGTGCCAGCAGTTTATCGGGGGCCGGGGGGGAGACCCAGTACTTC

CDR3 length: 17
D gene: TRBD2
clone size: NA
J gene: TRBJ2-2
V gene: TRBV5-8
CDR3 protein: CASSLPREGANTGELFF
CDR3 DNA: TGTGCCAGCAGCCTCCCGCGGGAGGGAGCGAACACCGGGGAGCTGTTTTTT

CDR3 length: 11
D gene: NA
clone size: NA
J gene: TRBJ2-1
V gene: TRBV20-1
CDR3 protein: CSAGLRNEQFF
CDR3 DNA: TGCAGTGCTGGGCTTAGGAATGAGCAGTTCTTC

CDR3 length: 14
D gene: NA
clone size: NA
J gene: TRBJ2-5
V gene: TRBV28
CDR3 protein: CASSSPTFQETQYF
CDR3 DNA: TGTGCCAGCAGTTCCCCGACATTCCAAGAGACCCAGTACTTC

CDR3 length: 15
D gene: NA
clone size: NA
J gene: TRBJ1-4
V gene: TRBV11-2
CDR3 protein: CASSSEDTANEKLFF
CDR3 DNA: TGTGCCAGCAGTTCCGAGGACACCGCTAATGAAAAACTGTTTTTT

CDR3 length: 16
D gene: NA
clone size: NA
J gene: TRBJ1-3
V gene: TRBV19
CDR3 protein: CASSIDLTVSGNTIYF
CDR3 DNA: TGTGCCAGTAGTATAGATCTCACAGTCTCTGGAAACACCATATATTTT

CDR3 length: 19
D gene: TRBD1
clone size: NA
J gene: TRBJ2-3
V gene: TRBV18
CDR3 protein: CASSVPTGGEDPSTDTQYF
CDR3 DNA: TGTGCCAGCTCAGTACCTACAGGGGGCGAAGACCCTAGCACAGATACGCAGTATTTT